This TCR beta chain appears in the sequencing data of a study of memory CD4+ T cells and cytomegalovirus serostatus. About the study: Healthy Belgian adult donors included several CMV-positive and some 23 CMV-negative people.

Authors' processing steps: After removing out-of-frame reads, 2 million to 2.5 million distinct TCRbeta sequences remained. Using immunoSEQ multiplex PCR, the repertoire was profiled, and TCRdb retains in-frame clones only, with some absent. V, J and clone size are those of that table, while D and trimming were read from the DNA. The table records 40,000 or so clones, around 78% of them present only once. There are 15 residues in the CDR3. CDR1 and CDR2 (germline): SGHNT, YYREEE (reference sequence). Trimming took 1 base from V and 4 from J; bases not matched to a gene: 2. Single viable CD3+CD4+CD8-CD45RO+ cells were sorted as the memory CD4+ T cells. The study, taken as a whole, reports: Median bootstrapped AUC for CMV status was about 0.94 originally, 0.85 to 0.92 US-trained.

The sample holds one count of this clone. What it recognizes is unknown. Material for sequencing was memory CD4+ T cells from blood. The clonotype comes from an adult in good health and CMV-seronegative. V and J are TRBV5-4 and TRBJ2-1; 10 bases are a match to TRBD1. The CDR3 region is CASSLRGQGYNEQFF. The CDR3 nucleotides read TGTGCCAGCAGCTTGCGGGGACAGGGGTACAATGAGCAGTTCTTC.